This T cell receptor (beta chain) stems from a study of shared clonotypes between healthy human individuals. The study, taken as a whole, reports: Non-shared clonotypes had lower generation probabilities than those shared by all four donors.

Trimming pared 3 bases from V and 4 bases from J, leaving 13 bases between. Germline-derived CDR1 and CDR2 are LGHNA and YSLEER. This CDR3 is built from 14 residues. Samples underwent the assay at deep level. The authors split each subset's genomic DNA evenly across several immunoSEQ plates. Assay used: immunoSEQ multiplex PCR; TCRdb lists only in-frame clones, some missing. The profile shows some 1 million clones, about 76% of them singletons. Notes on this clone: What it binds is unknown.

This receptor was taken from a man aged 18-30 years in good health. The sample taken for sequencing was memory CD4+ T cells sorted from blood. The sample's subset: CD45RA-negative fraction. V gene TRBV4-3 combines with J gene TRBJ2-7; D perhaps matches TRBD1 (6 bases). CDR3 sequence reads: CASSQRTVSYEQYF. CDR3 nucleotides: TGCGCCAGCAGCCAGAGGACAGTGAGTTACGAGCAGTACTTC.